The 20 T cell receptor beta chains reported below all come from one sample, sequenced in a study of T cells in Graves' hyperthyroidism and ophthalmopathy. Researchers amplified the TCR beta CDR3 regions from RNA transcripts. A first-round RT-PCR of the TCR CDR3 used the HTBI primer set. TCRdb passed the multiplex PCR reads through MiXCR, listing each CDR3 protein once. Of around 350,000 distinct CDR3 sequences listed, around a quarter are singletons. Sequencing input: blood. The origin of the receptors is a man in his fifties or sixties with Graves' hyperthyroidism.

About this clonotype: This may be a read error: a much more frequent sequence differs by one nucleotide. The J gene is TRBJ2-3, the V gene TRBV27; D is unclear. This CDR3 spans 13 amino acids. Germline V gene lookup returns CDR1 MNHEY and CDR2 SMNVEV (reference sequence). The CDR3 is CASSLTTTNTQYF. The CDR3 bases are TGTGCCAGCAGTTTAACCACCACAAATACGCAGTATTTT.

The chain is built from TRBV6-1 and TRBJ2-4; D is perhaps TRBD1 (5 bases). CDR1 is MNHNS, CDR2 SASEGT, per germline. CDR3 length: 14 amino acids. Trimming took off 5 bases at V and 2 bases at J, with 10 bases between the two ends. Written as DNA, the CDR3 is TGTGCCAGCAGTAGCAGGGCTTCCAAAAACATTCAGTACTTC. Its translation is CASSSRASKNIQYF.

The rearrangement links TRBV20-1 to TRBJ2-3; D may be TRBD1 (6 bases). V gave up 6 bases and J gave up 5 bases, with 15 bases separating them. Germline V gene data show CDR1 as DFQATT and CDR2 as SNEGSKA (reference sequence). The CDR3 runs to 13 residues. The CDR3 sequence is CSAEGVGVDTQYF. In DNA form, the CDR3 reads TGCAGTGCCGAGGGGGTAGGCGTAGATACGCAGTATTTT.

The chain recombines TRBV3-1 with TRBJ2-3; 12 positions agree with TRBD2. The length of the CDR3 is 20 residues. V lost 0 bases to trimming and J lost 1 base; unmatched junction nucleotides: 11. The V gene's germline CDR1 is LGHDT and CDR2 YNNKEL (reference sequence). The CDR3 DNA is TGTGCCAGCAGCCAAGATAGTCGGCTAGCGGGAGGGAGAGGCACAGATACGCAGTATTTT. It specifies CASSQDSRLAGGRGTDTQYF.

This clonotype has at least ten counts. CDR3 coding DNA: TGTGCCAGCAGTTTTGGGGTTATGGTTGAGCAGTTCTTC. This encodes CASSFGVMVEQFF. The chain has TRBV27 and TRBJ2-1; D call uncertain. V lost 3 bases to trimming and J lost 9 bases, with 12 bases between them. The CDR3 length is 13 residues. The germline V gene has CDR1 MNHEY and CDR2 SMNVEV (reference sequence).

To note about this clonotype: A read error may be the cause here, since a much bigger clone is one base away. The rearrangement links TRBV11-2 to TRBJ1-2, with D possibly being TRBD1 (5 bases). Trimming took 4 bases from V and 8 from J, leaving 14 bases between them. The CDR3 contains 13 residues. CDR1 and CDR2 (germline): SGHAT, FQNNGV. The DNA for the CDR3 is TGTGCCAGCAGCTCGGCGGGGGTGGGAGGCTACACCTTC. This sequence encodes CASSSAGVGGYTF.

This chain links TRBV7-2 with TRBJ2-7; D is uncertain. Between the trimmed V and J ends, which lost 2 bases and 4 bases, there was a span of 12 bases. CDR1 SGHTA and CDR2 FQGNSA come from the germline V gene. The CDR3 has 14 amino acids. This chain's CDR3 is CASSLSQASYEQYF. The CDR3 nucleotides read TGTGCCAGCAGCTTAAGTCAGGCGAGTTACGAGCAGTACTTC.

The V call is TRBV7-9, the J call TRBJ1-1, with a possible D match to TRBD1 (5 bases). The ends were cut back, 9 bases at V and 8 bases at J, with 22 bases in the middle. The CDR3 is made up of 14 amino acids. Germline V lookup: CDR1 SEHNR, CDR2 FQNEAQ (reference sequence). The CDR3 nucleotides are TGTGCCAGTCCCACGGGGGAACTGACCCTAGAAGCTTTCTTT. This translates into CASPTGELTLEAFF.

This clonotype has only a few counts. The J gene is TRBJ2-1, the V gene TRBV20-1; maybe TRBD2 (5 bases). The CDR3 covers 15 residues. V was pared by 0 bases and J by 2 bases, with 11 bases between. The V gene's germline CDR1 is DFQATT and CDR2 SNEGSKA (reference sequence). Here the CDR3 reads CSARDLRVPYNEQFF. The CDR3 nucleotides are TGCAGTGCTAGAGATTTGAGGGTCCCCTACAATGAGCAGTTCTTC.

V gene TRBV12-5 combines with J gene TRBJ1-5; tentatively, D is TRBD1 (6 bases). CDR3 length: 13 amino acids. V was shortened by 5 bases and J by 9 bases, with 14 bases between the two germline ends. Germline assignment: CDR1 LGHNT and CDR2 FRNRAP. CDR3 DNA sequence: TGTGCTAGTGGTCTTCGGGGAGGGGGGCCCCAGCATTTT. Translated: CASGLRGGGPQHF. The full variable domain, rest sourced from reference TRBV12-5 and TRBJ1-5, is DARVTQTPRHKVTEMGQEVTMRCQPILGHNTVFWYRQTMMQGLELLAYFRNRAPLDDSGMPKDRFSAEMPDATLATLKIQPSEPRDSAVYFCASGLRGGGPQHFGDGTRLSIL.

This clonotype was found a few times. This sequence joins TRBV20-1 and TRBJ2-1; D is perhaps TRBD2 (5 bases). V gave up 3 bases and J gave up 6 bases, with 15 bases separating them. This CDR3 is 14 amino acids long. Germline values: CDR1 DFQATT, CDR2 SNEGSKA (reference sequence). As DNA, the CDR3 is TGCAGTGCTAGTCGGAACTCCCGGGGCAATGAGCAGTTCTTC. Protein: CSASRNSRGNEQFF.

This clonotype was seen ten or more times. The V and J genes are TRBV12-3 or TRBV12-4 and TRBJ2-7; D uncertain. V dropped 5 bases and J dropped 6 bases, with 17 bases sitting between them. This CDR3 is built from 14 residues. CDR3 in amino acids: CASSRNVHKIEQYF. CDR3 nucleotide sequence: TGTGCCAGCAGTCGAAACGTGCATAAAATCGAGCAGTACTTC.

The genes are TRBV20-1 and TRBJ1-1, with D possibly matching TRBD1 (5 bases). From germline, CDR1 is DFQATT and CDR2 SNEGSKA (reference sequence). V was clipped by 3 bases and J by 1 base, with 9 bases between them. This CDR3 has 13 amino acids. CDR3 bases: TGCAGTGCTAGTAGGGGCGAGAACACTGAAGCTTTCTTT. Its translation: CSASRGENTEAFF.

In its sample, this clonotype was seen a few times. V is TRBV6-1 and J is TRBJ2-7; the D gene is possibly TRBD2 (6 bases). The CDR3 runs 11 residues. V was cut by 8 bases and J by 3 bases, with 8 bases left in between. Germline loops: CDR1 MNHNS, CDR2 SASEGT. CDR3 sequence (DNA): TGTGCCAGCGGGACTCTCTACGAGCAGTACTTC. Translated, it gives CASGTLYEQYF.

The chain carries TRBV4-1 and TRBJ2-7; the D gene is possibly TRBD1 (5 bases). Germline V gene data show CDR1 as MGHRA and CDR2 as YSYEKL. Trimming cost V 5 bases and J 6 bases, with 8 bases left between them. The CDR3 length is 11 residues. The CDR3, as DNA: TGCGCCAGCAGCGCAGGGATCGAGCAGTACTTC. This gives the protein CASSAGIEQYF.

The CDR3 here is CATRRLAVAKNIQYF. The CDR3 DNA is TGTGCCACCCGCCGACTAGCGGTAGCCAAAAACATTCAGTACTTC. V usage is TRBV13 and J usage is TRBJ2-4; 9 nucleotides line up with TRBD2. This CDR3 contains 15 residues. The V segment lost 10 bases and the J segment 0 bases; nucleotides outside the gene matches: 7. CDR1 is PRHDT, CDR2 FYEKMQ, per germline (reference sequence).

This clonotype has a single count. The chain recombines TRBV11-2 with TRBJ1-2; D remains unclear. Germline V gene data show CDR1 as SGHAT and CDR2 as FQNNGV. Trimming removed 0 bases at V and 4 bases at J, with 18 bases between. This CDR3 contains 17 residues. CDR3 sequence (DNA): TGTGCCAGCAGCTTAGATCTTCCGACGTCGGATGGCTATGGCTACACCTTC. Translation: CASSLDLPTSDGYGYTF.

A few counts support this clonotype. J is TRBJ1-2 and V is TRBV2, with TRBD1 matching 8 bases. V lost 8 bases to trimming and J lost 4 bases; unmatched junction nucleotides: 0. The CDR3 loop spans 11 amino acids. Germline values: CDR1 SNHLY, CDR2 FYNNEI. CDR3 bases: TGTGCCAGCGGACAGGGCTATGGCTACACCTTC. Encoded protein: CASGQGYGYTF.

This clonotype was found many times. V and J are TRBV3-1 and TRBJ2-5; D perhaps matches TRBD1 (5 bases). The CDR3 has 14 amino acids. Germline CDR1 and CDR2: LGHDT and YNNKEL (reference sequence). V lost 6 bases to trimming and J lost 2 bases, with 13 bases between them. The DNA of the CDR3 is TGTGCCAGCAGTTGGGGCGGACGACAAGAGACCCAGTACTTC. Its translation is CASSWGGRQETQYF.

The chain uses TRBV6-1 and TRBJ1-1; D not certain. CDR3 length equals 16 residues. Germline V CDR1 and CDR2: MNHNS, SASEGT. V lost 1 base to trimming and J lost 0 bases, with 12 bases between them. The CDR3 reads CASSEVARSMNTEAFF. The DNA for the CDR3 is TGTGCCAGCAGTGAAGTAGCGCGCAGCATGAACACTGAAGCTTTCTTT.